The 27 T cell receptor beta chains below all came from one sample that was sequenced in a study of blood T cells in healthy people across ages. A second PCR, run for about 7 to 11 cycles, used a sample-barcoded 5' primer plus a J-beta primer mix. MiXCR was run by TCRdb on the 5' RACE reads, yielding one entry per CDR3 protein. Counted here are approximately 900,000 distinct CDR3 sequences, about 48% occurring once; the ten biggest clones make up around 15%. The sample comprised blood. Receptors originate from a man aged 25 to 40 in good health.

The rearrangement uses TRBV29-1 and TRBJ2-5; D is perhaps TRBD2 (7 bases). Trimming took off 2 bases at V and 5 bases at J, with 12 bases between the two ends. Germline lookup yields CDR1 SQVTM and CDR2 ANQGSEA. CDR3 length equals 13 residues. CDR3 protein: CSVERGAGETQYF. The CDR3 coding sequence is TGCAGCGTTGAACGGGGGGCCGGTGAGACCCAGTACTTC.

The rearrangement links TRBV5-1 to TRBJ2-7, with a possible D match to TRBD2 (5 bases). The tail of the sequence fits TRBJ2-5 better, so the J call may be wrong. Germline CDR1 and CDR2: SGHRS and YFSETQ. The CDR3 is 15 residues long. CDR3 sequence (DNA): TGCGCCAGCAGCTTGGGAGGGTTACTTGAAGAGACCCAGTACTTC. Translation: CASSLGGLLEETQYF.

J is TRBJ2-4 and V is TRBV14; no clear D. Germline V lookup: CDR1 SGHDN, CDR2 FVKESK. V lost 1 base and J lost 2, with 9 bases in between. This CDR3 is 15 amino acids long. This chain's CDR3 is CASSQANVPKNIQYF. CDR3 DNA sequence: TGTGCCAGCAGCCAAGCGAATGTCCCCAAAAACATTCAGTACTTC.

The chain couples TRBV9 to TRBJ1-4; unclear D gene. From germline, CDR1 is SGDLS and CDR2 YYNGEE. CDR3 size: 14 residues. The V gene lost 0 bases and the J gene lost 4 bases, with 7 bases spanning the gap. The CDR3 reads CASSVGPINEKLFF. CDR3 nucleotides: TGTGCCAGCAGCGTAGGACCGATTAATGAAAAACTGTTTTTT.

This clonotype has at least ten counts. The chain has TRBV6-5 and TRBJ1-2; 9 nucleotides match TRBD1. CDR3 length: 13 residues. CDR1 is MNHEY, CDR2 SVGAGI, per germline. With V trimmed by 5 bases and J by 8 bases, 6 bases remained unmatched. CDR3 sequence reads: CASSEGTGRGYTF. In nucleotides, the CDR3 is TGTGCCAGCAGTGAAGGGACAGGGAGAGGCTACACCTTC.

V and J are TRBV6-1 and TRBJ1-1; no reliable D call. The V gene lost 2 bases and the J gene lost 4 bases, with 17 bases spanning the gap. The CDR3 runs to 16 residues. From germline, CDR1 is MNHNS and CDR2 SASEGT. The CDR3, as DNA: TGTGCCAGCAGTGAACGCCTTCGGGGAGTCGGCACTGAAGCTTTCTTT. It translates to CASSERLRGVGTEAFF.

The CDR3 spells CSVEGGALAKNIQYF. DNA for the CDR3: TGCAGCGTTGAGGGAGGGGCTTTAGCCAAAAACATTCAGTACTTC. The gene calls are TRBV29-1 and TRBJ2-4, with 7 bases that match TRBD2. There are 15 residues in the CDR3. Germline lookup yields CDR1 SQVTM and CDR2 ANQGSEA. After removal of 3 bases from V and 0 bases from J, the junction contained 5 bases not matched to a gene.

CDR3 protein: CRRNQPQHF. For the CDR3, the DNA is TGCAGGAGGAATCAGCCCCAGCATTTT. The genes are TRBV20-1 and TRBJ1-5; D gene uncertain. The CDR3 extends over 9 amino acids. Germline V lookup: CDR1 DFQATT, CDR2 SNEGSKA (reference sequence).

In this sample, this clonotype turned up a few times. J is TRBJ2-1 and V is TRBV15; 11 bases map to TRBD1. J gave up 8 bases and V 5 bases, and 8 bases lay outside the gene matches. CDR3 length: 15 residues. CDR1 and CDR2 from the germline V gene are LNHNV and YYDKDF (reference sequence). This chain's CDR3 is CATSRDRGYFYEQFF. The CDR3 region has the DNA TGTGCCACCAGCCGGGACAGGGGGTACTTCTATGAGCAGTTCTTC.

The chain links TRBV20-1 to TRBJ1-2, with 7 bases matching TRBD1. The trim removed 5 bases at V and 7 bases at J, leaving 16 bases unmatched. This CDR3 comprises 15 residues. The germline gives CDR1 DFQATT, CDR2 SNEGSKA (reference sequence). DNA of the CDR3: TGCAGTGCTGAGCAGGGGGGACGGCGGGGGTTTGGCTACACCTTC. It translates to CSAEQGGRRGFGYTF.

The V call is TRBV25-1, the J call TRBJ2-7; 8 bases match TRBD2. V trimming: 6 bases; J trimming: 3 bases; junction bases outside the gene matches: 7. This CDR3 contains 14 residues. Germline CDR1 MGHDK, CDR2 SYGVNS. CDR3 in amino acids: CASSAGTSIYEQYF. CDR3 nucleotides: TGTGCCAGCAGCGCCGGGACTAGTATCTACGAGCAGTACTTC.

This clonotype was recorded a few times. The V and J genes are TRBV6-1 and TRBJ2-7; D call uncertain. V was trimmed by 2 bases and J by 0 bases, leaving 11 bases between them. Per germline, CDR1 MNHNS and CDR2 SASEGT. This CDR3 comprises 15 residues. CDR3 sequence reads: CASSELGWDSYEQYF. In DNA, the CDR3 is TGTGCCAGCAGTGAACTTGGGTGGGACTCCTACGAGCAGTACTTC.

The CDR3, as DNA: TGTGCCAGCAGCCTGGGACAGACCAAAAACATTCAGTACTTC. Its protein product is CASSLGQTKNIQYF. The chain joins TRBV7-2 to TRBJ2-4; 7 positions agree with TRBD1. The CDR3 has 14 residues. Per the germline V gene, CDR1 is SGHTA and CDR2 is FQGNSA. V lost 5 bases and J lost 2; bases outside the gene matches: 3.

This clonotype came up many times. The rearrangement uses TRBV4-3 and TRBJ2-2; the D is unclear. V lost 0 bases, J lost 3 bases, and 17 bases lay in between. The germline V gene encodes CDR1 LGHNA and CDR2 YSLEER. The CDR3 is 18 residues long. The CDR3 here is CASSQEVETDWDTGELFF. In nucleotides, the CDR3 is TGCGCCAGCAGCCAAGAGGTTGAGACCGACTGGGACACCGGGGAGCTGTTTTTT.

J is TRBJ1-1 and V is TRBV10-3; no reliable D call. The germline CDR1 and CDR2 sequences are ENHRY and SYGVKD. The CDR3 has 15 amino acids. V was trimmed by 6 bases and J by 5 bases, leaving 19 bases between them. The CDR3 nucleotides are TGTGCCATCAGCCCCCGAGTGAGCGGGCAGACTGAAGCTTTCTTT. This gives the protein CAISPRVSGQTEAFF.

This chain uses TRBV3-1 with TRBJ1-2; D not certain. CDR1 and CDR2 (germline): LGHDT, YNNKEL (reference sequence). Trimming shortened V by 4 bases and J by 0 bases, and 12 bases separated the two germline ends. This CDR3 spans 15 amino acids. The DNA of the CDR3 is TGTGCCAGCAGCCCCAACAGAATTACTAACTATGGCTACACCTTC. This gives the protein CASSPNRITNYGYTF.

Here the CDR3 DNA reads TGCAGTGCTAGAGACTGGTCGCGGACTGAAGCTTTCTTT. It encodes CSARDWSRTEAFF. This chain joins TRBV20-1 and TRBJ1-1; D is uncertain. The length of the CDR3 is 13 residues. Trimming pared 0 bases from V and 5 bases from J, leaving 10 bases between. Germline CDR1 DFQATT, CDR2 SNEGSKA (reference sequence).

The chain combines TRBV7-2 with TRBJ2-3, with 8 bases lining up with TRBD2. The J segment lost 1 base and the V segment lost 2 bases, leaving 5 bases of the junction unmatched. Germline values: CDR1 SGHTA, CDR2 FQGNSA. CDR3 length: 16 amino acids. The CDR3 here is CASSLRPAGGTDTQYF. In nucleotides, the CDR3 is TGTGCCAGCAGCTTACGCCCAGCGGGGGGCACAGATACGCAGTATTTT.

V and J are TRBV4-1 and TRBJ2-3; 9 bases map to TRBD2. The CDR3 consists of 15 residues. Germline values: CDR1 MGHRA, CDR2 YSYEKL. The J segment lost 5 bases and the V segment lost 2 bases, leaving 5 bases of the junction unmatched. The CDR3 loop is CASSQRGGARDTQYF. The CDR3 coding sequence is TGCGCCAGCAGCCAACGCGGGGGGGCACGAGATACGCAGTATTTT.

This clonotype was seen more than once but under ten times. This chain uses TRBV7-2 with TRBJ2-3, with unresolved D. Germline V gives CDR1 SGHTA, CDR2 FQGNSA. The CDR3 is 15 amino acids. V was cut by 5 bases and J by 6 bases, with 18 bases left in between. The chain's CDR3 is CASSPEVPRTDTQYF. Here the CDR3 DNA reads TGTGCCAGCAGCCCCGAAGTTCCTAGAACGGATACGCAGTATTTT.

This clonotype occurred a few times. V is TRBV5-1 and J is TRBJ1-6, with D unclear. There are 15 residues in the CDR3. CDR1 is SGHRS, CDR2 YFSETQ, per germline. Trimming pared 0 bases from V and 6 bases from J, leaving 10 bases between. Written as DNA, the CDR3 is TGCGCCAGCAGCTTGGGCCAGGACTTTAATTCACCCCTCCACTTT. Protein sequence: CASSLGQDFNSPLHF. Variable domain in full (rest from reference TRBV5-1 and TRBJ1-6): KAGVTQTPRYLIKTRGQQVTLSCSPISGHRSVSWYQQTPGQGLQFLFEYFSETQRNKGNFPGRFSGRQFSNSRSEMNVSTLELGDSALYLCASSLGQDFNSPLHFGNGTRLTVT.

The rearrangement links TRBV27 to TRBJ1-5; unclear D gene. The CDR3 length is 15 residues. Germline values: CDR1 MNHEY, CDR2 SMNVEV (reference sequence). V lost 5 bases to trimming and J lost 0 bases, with 11 bases between them. Here the CDR3 reads CASSHLVNSNQPQHF. The CDR3 DNA follows: TGTGCCAGCAGTCACTTAGTAAATAGCAATCAGCCCCAGCATTTT.

The J gene is TRBJ1-2, the V gene TRBV5-1; D is ambiguous. Trimming pared 1 base from V and 3 bases from J, leaving 13 bases between. From germline, CDR1 is SGHRS and CDR2 YFSETQ. The CDR3 runs 15 residues. The CDR3 sequence is CASSLLGGTDYGYTF. The CDR3 DNA reads as TGCGCCAGCAGCTTGTTGGGTGGCACTGACTATGGCTACACCTTC.

The chain has TRBV12-3 or TRBV12-4 and TRBJ2-7, with a possible D match to TRBD2 (5 bases). V lost 8 bases and J lost 2, with 13 bases in between. CDR3 length: 13 residues. The CDR3 sequence is CASAQLGTYEQYF. The CDR3 DNA sequence: TGTGCCAGCGCGCAACTAGGGACCTACGAGCAGTACTTC.

The chain carries TRBV12-3 or TRBV12-4 and TRBJ2-3; 13 bases match TRBD2. V dropped 6 bases and J dropped 7; count of bases not matched to a gene: 4. The CDR3 is made up of 14 amino acids. For the CDR3, the DNA is TGTGCCAGCAGAAAGACTAGCGGGGGGTATACGCAGTATTTT. As protein: CASRKTSGGYTQYF.

The chain joins TRBV27 to TRBJ2-7; D ambiguous. V was trimmed by 6 bases and J by 3 bases, leaving 6 bases between them. The germline V gene has CDR1 MNHEY and CDR2 SMNVEV (reference sequence). This CDR3 has 11 residues. The CDR3 is CASRHLYEQYF. CDR3 nucleotide sequence: TGTGCCAGCAGACACCTCTACGAGCAGTACTTC.

This clonotype appeared a few times. The V gene is TRBV3-1, the J gene TRBJ2-3; a possible D gene is TRBD2 (5 bases). Trimming took 1 base from V and 0 from J, leaving 14 bases between them. Germline CDR1 is LGHDT and CDR2 is YNNKEL (reference sequence). The length of the CDR3 is 17 residues. CDR3 nucleotide sequence: TGTGCCAGCAGCCAAGGGGCTGGACTGACTAGCACAGATACGCAGTATTTT. It translates to CASSQGAGLTSTDTQYF.